This T cell receptor (beta chain) was recovered during a study of T cell repertoires in cytomegalovirus infection. Study context: Indications of both CMV infection and matching HLA type were provided by public TCR beta signatures.

This CDR3 is built from 13 residues. Germline V gene sequence: CDR1 MNHNS, CDR2 SASEGT. The study's findings and limits: People with CMV and the relevant HLA were identified by cumulative public TCR beta family frequency.

Turning to this clonotype: What it binds is unknown. One junction end does not reproduce the germline sequence, and a read error may be involved.

TCRdb called the reads again in MiXCR, with one record for every CDR3 protein. Of about 740,000 distinct CDR3 sequences in the sample, about a third were seen once. This clonotype originated in a human donor in good health (CMV status not recorded). Some clones in this sample may be carry-over from other donors' samples. Sequenced input: PBMCs. The rearrangement uses TRBV6-1 and TRBJ2-7, with TRBD2 as a possible D gene (6 bases). The CDR3 region is CASSEAGRYEHYF. The CDR3 DNA sequence: TGTGCCAGCAGTGAAGCAGGGAGGTACGAGCATTACTTC.